The 18 T cell receptor beta chains reported below all come from one sample, sequenced in a study of blood T cell repertoires in COVID-19. The data were produced by immunoSEQ multiplex PCR, yet TCRdb's version contains in-frame clones alone and is incomplete. Of approximately 61,000 clones listed, approximately 83% were seen once; the top ten hold roughly 15%. The source material was peripheral blood. The receptors were sampled from a human donor in a cohort sampled during active COVID-19.

The chain joins TRBV18 to TRBJ2-5, with D perhaps TRBD2 (5 bases). This CDR3 has 17 residues. Germline V gives CDR1 KGHSH, CDR2 LQKENI. The V end lost 3 bases, the J end lost 5 bases, and 22 bases lay between the germline ends. The CDR3 DNA is TGTGCCAGCTCACCCATTACGGGTGGAGGTTCTGGGGAGACCCAGTACTTC. This translates into CASSPITGGGSGETQYF.

This clone has more than one count but fewer than ten. The genes are TRBV4-1 and TRBJ1-2; D call uncertain. Germline V lookup: CDR1 MGHRA, CDR2 YSYEKL. V lost 2 bases, J lost 5 bases, and 9 bases lay in between. There are 13 residues in the CDR3. The CDR3 DNA reads as TGCGCCAGCAGCCAAATACCTCTATATGGCTACACCTTC. Translation gives CASSQIPLYGYTF.

J is TRBJ2-2 and V is TRBV13; D gene uncertain. The CDR3 extends over 16 amino acids. Between the trimmed V and J ends, which lost 5 bases and 6 bases, there was a span of 19 bases. Per germline, CDR1 PRHDT and CDR2 FYEKMQ (reference sequence). The CDR3 here is CASSPRARVHSGELFF. In DNA, the CDR3 is TGTGCCAGCAGCCCCCGAGCACGAGTGCATTCCGGGGAGCTGTTTTTT.

This chain connects TRBV18 to TRBJ1-6; 7 bases are a match to TRBD1. Germline assignment: CDR1 KGHSH and CDR2 LQKENI. J gave up 7 bases and V 4 bases, and 4 bases lay outside the gene matches. The CDR3 totals 14 residues. The CDR3 loop reads CASSRQGGNSPLHF. Written as DNA, the CDR3 is TGTGCCAGCTCACGACAGGGTGGCAATTCACCCCTCCACTTT.

This clone appeared once. The chain carries TRBV25-1 and TRBJ2-2; TRBD1 agrees at 8 bases. From germline, CDR1 is MGHDK and CDR2 SYGVNS. The CDR3 contains 16 residues. Trimming at V came to 2 bases and at J to 4 bases, leaving 6 bases not matched to a gene. CDR3 sequence (DNA): TGTGCCAGCAGTGAAATCGGACAGGGCGTCACCGGGGAGCTGTTTTTT. Its protein product is CASSEIGQGVTGELFF. The variable domain in full, with the rest retrieved from reference TRBV25-1 and TRBJ2-2, is EADIYQTPRYLVIGTGKKITLECSQTMGHDKMYWYQQDPGMELHLIHYSYGVNSTEKGDLSSESTVSRIRTEHFPLTLESARPSHTSQYLCASSEIGQGVTGELFFGEGSRLTVL.

This clone came up a few times. This chain connects TRBV7-9 to TRBJ1-6; the match to TRBD1 covers 9 bases. Trimming cost V 1 base and J 10 bases; bases outside gene matches: 5. This CDR3 contains 15 residues. Per germline, CDR1 SEHNR and CDR2 FQNEAQ (reference sequence). CDR3 DNA: TGTGCCAGCAGCTTAGTGACAGGGGGGGACTCACCCCTCCACTTT. Residues: CASSLVTGGDSPLHF.

This sequence joins TRBV4-1 and TRBJ1-4; D is ambiguous. The CDR3 runs to 14 residues. CDR1 and CDR2 (germline): MGHRA, YSYEKL. V was shortened by 3 bases and J by 6 bases, with 11 bases between the two germline ends. DNA for the CDR3: TGCGCCAGCAGCCATCGGGATGGATATGAAAAACTGTTTTTT. Translated: CASSHRDGYEKLFF.

The chain carries TRBV18 and TRBJ2-4; D call uncertain. The germline V gene has CDR1 KGHSH and CDR2 LQKENI. V lost 4 bases to trimming and J lost 1 base, with 14 bases between them. This CDR3 comprises 16 residues. The CDR3 here is CASSLRGSHAKNIQYF. In nucleotides, the CDR3 is TGTGCCAGCTCACTCCGAGGCAGCCATGCCAAAAACATTCAGTACTTC. Looking up the rest from reference TRBV18 and TRBJ2-4 gives the full variable domain: NAGVMQNPRHLVRRRGQEARLRCSPMKGHSHVYWYRQLPEEGLKFMVYLQKENIIDESGMPKERFSAEFPKEGPSILRIQQVVRGDSAAYFCASSLRGSHAKNIQYFGAGTRLSVL.

To note about this clone: At one end, the junction sequence differs from germline, possibly due to a read error. The genes are TRBV9 and TRBJ1-1, with TRBD1 identical over 7 bases. Germline V CDR1 and CDR2: SGDLS, YYNGEE. The CDR3 has 13 amino acids. CDR3 nucleotides: TGTGCCAGCAGCTCACCGGGACAGCCGATCGGGGTCTTT. Translating gives CASSSPGQPIGVF.

This rearrangement joins TRBV6-6 to TRBJ1-2; TRBD1 matches 8 bases. There are 15 residues in the CDR3. V lost 5 bases to trimming and J lost 8 bases; unmatched junction nucleotides: 13. Per the germline V gene, CDR1 is MNHNY and CDR2 is SVGAGI (reference sequence). The CDR3 region has the DNA TGTGCCAGCAGTGAGGGACAGGCGTACGGGGGGGGCTACACCTTC. Translation gives CASSEGQAYGGGYTF.

V is TRBV4-1 and J is TRBJ1-1, with D hard to call. The CDR3 sequence is 17 residues long. The V gene lost 0 bases and the J gene lost 0 bases, with 14 bases spanning the gap. CDR1 and CDR2 from the germline V gene are MGHRA and YSYEKL. CDR3 protein: CASSQEGPWEMNTEAFF. As DNA, the CDR3 is TGCGCCAGCAGCCAAGAAGGACCTTGGGAGATGAACACTGAAGCTTTCTTT.

The chain is built from TRBV7-8 and TRBJ1-5; the D gene is possibly TRBD1 (6 bases). The germline V and J ends were trimmed by 5 bases and 6 bases, with 11 bases remaining between them. Germline CDR1 is SGHVS and CDR2 is FQNEAQ. The CDR3 loop spans 13 amino acids. CDR3 sequence: CASSLQGGQPQHF. CDR3 coding DNA: TGTGCCAGCAGCCTACAGGGCGGTCAGCCCCAGCATTTT.

This sequence joins TRBV28 and TRBJ2-7; 10 bases align to TRBD2. V dropped 5 bases and J dropped 5; count of bases not matched to a gene: 9. This CDR3 comprises 15 residues. The germline gives CDR1 MDHEN, CDR2 SYDVKM. CDR3 region: CASSPSGRRLNEQYF. The CDR3 nucleotides read TGTGCCAGCAGTCCTAGCGGGAGACGGCTTAACGAGCAGTACTTC.

The chain uses TRBV7-9 and TRBJ2-7; 7 nucleotides agree with TRBD1. The V and J ends lost 0 bases and 0 bases, in that order; junction bases with no gene match: 2. Looked up from germline, CDR1 is SEHNR and CDR2 is FQNEAQ (reference sequence). The CDR3 spans 15 residues. CDR3 amino acids: CASSLAGTVSYEQYF. The CDR3 coding sequence is TGTGCCAGCAGCTTAGCCGGGACAGTCTCCTACGAGCAGTACTTC.

The chain has TRBV6-5 and TRBJ1-1, with TRBD1 as a possible D gene (6 bases). The CDR3 loop spans 15 amino acids. CDR1 and CDR2 (germline): MNHEY, SVGAGI. Trimming cost V 2 bases and J 1 base, with 11 bases left between them. The DNA of the CDR3 is TGTGCCAGCAGTTACGCCGCGACAGGGAACACTGAAGCTTTCTTT. Translating gives CASSYAATGNTEAFF.

This chain joins TRBV5-4 and TRBJ1-1; 7 bases line up with TRBD1. This CDR3 spans 13 amino acids. The germline CDR1 and CDR2 sequences are SGHNT and YYREEE (reference sequence). V trimming: 1 base; J trimming: 8 bases; junction bases outside the gene matches: 5. Here the CDR3 DNA reads TGTGCCAGCAGCTTGACCACAGGGGTAGAAGCTTTCTTT. The encoded protein is CASSLTTGVEAFF.

The chain uses TRBV5-4 and TRBJ2-1, with unresolved D. Trimming shortened V by 10 bases and J by 0 bases, and 5 bases separated the two germline ends. Germline CDR1 SGHNT, CDR2 YYREEE (reference sequence). The CDR3 runs 11 residues. The CDR3 is CAHGSYNEQFF. In DNA, the CDR3 is TGTGCCCACGGCTCCTACAATGAGCAGTTCTTC.

This chain links TRBV4-3 with TRBJ2-1; the match to TRBD1 covers 12 bases. CDR3 length: 14 amino acids. CDR1 and CDR2 from the germline V gene are LGHNA and YSLEER. Germline trimming cut 4 bases from V and 8 bases from J; bases unmatched to any gene: 3. The CDR3 protein is CASSRDRGLDEQFF. In DNA, the CDR3 is TGCGCCAGCAGCCGGGACAGGGGGCTTGATGAGCAGTTCTTC.